These 18 T cell receptor beta chains originate from one sample sequenced in a study of T cell responses to AZD1222 COVID-19 vaccine. Only in-frame clones appear in the TCRdb table, and some are missing; sequencing was by immunoSEQ multiplex PCR. The sample holds approximately 110,000 clones, 80% to 90% seen once. Here the sequenced sample was peripheral blood, taken on day 0 of AZD1222 vaccination. Source of these receptors: an adult in good health.

This clone was seen just once. The chain recombines TRBV5-1 with TRBJ1-4; D not resolved. The germline V gene has CDR1 SGHRS and CDR2 YFSETQ. Between the trimmed V and J ends, which lost 7 bases and 5 bases, there was a span of 18 bases. This CDR3 has 15 residues. The CDR3, as DNA: TGCGCCAGCCGCAGCCCGGGTGGAGGCAATGAAAAACTGTTTTTT. This gives the protein CASRSPGGGNEKLFF.

The chain joins TRBV18 to TRBJ2-1, with 9 bases aligning to TRBD1. The CDR3 is 14 residues long. With 4 bases clipped from V and 6 bases from J, the junction kept 4 bases outside the gene matches. CDR1 is KGHSH, CDR2 LQKENI, per germline. CDR3 protein: CASSRNRGLNEQFF. The CDR3 DNA sequence: TGTGCCAGCTCACGAAACAGGGGGCTCAATGAGCAGTTCTTC. Using reference TRBV18 and TRBJ2-1 for the parts outside the CDR3, the full variable domain is NAGVMQNPRHLVRRRGQEARLRCSPMKGHSHVYWYRQLPEEGLKFMVYLQKENIIDESGMPKERFSAEFPKEGPSILRIQQVVRGDSAAYFCASSRNRGLNEQFFGPGTRLTVL.

Only a few counts were recorded for this clone. The chain links TRBV6-2 or TRBV6-3 to TRBJ1-2; no clear D gene. CDR1 is MNHEY, CDR2 SVGEGT, per germline. The V end was cut by 0 bases, the J end by 5 bases, with 7 bases between. The CDR3 length is 13 residues. CDR3 region: CASSYSSSYGYTF. Written as DNA, the CDR3 is TGTGCCAGCAGTTACTCGAGCAGTTATGGCTACACCTTC.

The chain couples TRBV5-1 to TRBJ1-2, with 9 bases fitting TRBD1. CDR1 and CDR2 from the germline V gene are SGHRS and YFSETQ. Trimming at V came to 4 bases and at J to 6 bases, leaving 10 bases not matched to a gene. The CDR3 covers 15 residues. The CDR3 sequence is CASSPGTGRGHGYTF. In DNA, the CDR3 is TGCGCCAGCAGCCCCGGGACAGGGAGAGGTCATGGCTACACCTTC.

The chain combines TRBV5-6 with TRBJ2-7, with D possibly being TRBD2 (6 bases). The V gene's germline CDR1 is SGHDT and CDR2 YYEEEE. The CDR3 loop spans 15 amino acids. Trimming took 4 bases from V and 2 from J, leaving 16 bases between them. The CDR3 DNA follows: TGTGCCAGCAGCACCCGGACATCGGGGGCCTACGAGCAGTACTTC. Translation: CASSTRTSGAYEQYF.

V gene TRBV4-2 combines with J gene TRBJ2-2; 8 bases map to TRBD1. The germline V gene has CDR1 LGHNA and CDR2 YNFKEQ. The CDR3 consists of 15 residues. The ends lost 0 bases at V and 4 bases at J; junction bases unmatched: 1. The CDR3 loop reads CASSQEQGATGELFF. CDR3 DNA sequence: TGTGCCAGCAGCCAAGAGCAGGGGGCCACCGGGGAGCTGTTTTTT.

The rearrangement joins TRBV29-1 to TRBJ1-2; D remains unclear. Trimming took 3 bases from V and 1 from J, leaving 12 bases between them. Germline V lookup: CDR1 SQVTM, CDR2 ANQGSEA. The CDR3 is 14 residues long. This CDR3 reads CSVEGIQYNYGYTF. The CDR3 DNA sequence: TGCAGCGTTGAGGGGATACAGTATAACTATGGCTACACCTTC.

The chain carries TRBV4-1 and TRBJ1-4; tentatively, D is TRBD1 (5 bases). Germline V CDR1 and CDR2: MGHRA, YSYEKL. V was shortened by 3 bases and J by 8 bases, with 16 bases between the two germline ends. The CDR3 loop spans 15 amino acids. Here the CDR3 reads CASSHSGTVGEKLFF. Written as DNA, the CDR3 is TGCGCCAGCAGCCACTCCGGGACTGTGGGAGAAAAACTGTTTTTT.

The J gene is TRBJ2-3, the V gene TRBV7-6, with 7 bases lining up with TRBD2. Looked up from germline, CDR1 is SGHVS and CDR2 is FNYEAQ. V dropped 4 bases and J dropped 2; count of bases not matched to a gene: 12. The CDR3 loop spans 17 amino acids. Here the CDR3 reads CASSSGREDYDTDTQYF. CDR3 in DNA: TGTGCCAGCAGCTCGGGACGGGAGGATTATGACACAGATACGCAGTATTTT.

V and J are TRBV19 and TRBJ2-2, with TRBD1 matching over 8 bases. The junction had 9 bases not matched to a gene; V was cut back by 4 bases and J by 8 bases. In germline, CDR1 is LNHDA, CDR2 SQIVND (reference sequence). The CDR3 totals 15 residues. For the CDR3, the DNA is TGTGCCAGTAGTAGACAGGGGAAAGGTTTTGGGGAGCTGTTTTTT. Translating gives CASSRQGKGFGELFF.

The genes are TRBV4-1 and TRBJ2-5; possibly TRBD1 for D (5 bases). The CDR3 extends over 16 amino acids. The germline V gene encodes CDR1 MGHRA and CDR2 YSYEKL. Between the trimmed V and J ends, which lost 0 bases and 10 bases, there was a span of 21 bases. The CDR3, as DNA: TGCGCCAGCAGCCAAGAATATCAGGGCCGGTCAGTGGGCCAGTACTTC. It codes for CASSQEYQGRSVGQYF.

The chain employs TRBV7-2 and TRBJ2-1, with D unresolved. The V end was cut by 1 base, the J end by 0 bases, with 7 bases between. CDR3 length: 15 amino acids. Germline CDR1 reads SGHTA; CDR2 reads FQGNSA. The CDR3 loop is CASSLVTVSYNEQFF. CDR3 sequence (DNA): TGTGCCAGCAGCTTAGTAACCGTCTCCTACAATGAGCAGTTCTTC.

The gene calls are TRBV9 and TRBJ2-1, with D hard to call. CDR3 length: 14 residues. The V end was cut by 0 bases, the J end by 4 bases, with 8 bases between. Germline assignment: CDR1 SGDLS and CDR2 YYNGEE. The CDR3 reads CASSVATGYNEQFF. CDR3 coding DNA: TGTGCCAGCAGCGTAGCTACCGGATACAATGAGCAGTTCTTC.

The chain uses TRBV5-4 and TRBJ2-1, with 8 bases that match TRBD1. The ends lost 0 bases at V and 7 bases at J; junction bases unmatched: 6. Looked up from germline, CDR1 is SGHNT and CDR2 is YYREEE (reference sequence). This CDR3 contains 15 residues. The DNA for the CDR3 is TGTGCCAGCAGCTTGGCTGAGACAGGGGATAATGAGCAGTTCTTC. This encodes CASSLAETGDNEQFF.

This rearrangement joins TRBV29-1 to TRBJ2-7, with TRBD1 identical over 10 bases. The V gene end was trimmed by 4 bases and the J gene end by 2 bases; junction bases not matched to a gene: 5. Germline assignment: CDR1 SQVTM and CDR2 ANQGSEA. The CDR3 loop spans 14 amino acids. CDR3 sequence: CSVGQGASTYEQYF. The DNA for the CDR3 is TGCAGCGTTGGACAGGGGGCGAGTACCTACGAGCAGTACTTC.

The rearrangement links TRBV27 to TRBJ1-2; no firm D call. The CDR3 has 14 amino acids. CDR1 MNHEY and CDR2 SMNVEV come from the germline V gene (reference sequence). V was clipped by 4 bases and J by 8 bases, with 17 bases between them. The CDR3 nucleotides are TGTGCCAGCAGTTATCAGGACCGCGGGCAGGGCTACACCTTC. Translation: CASSYQDRGQGYTF.

The chain links TRBV27 to TRBJ1-6; the D gene is possibly TRBD1 (5 bases). This CDR3 has 16 amino acids. CDR1 is MNHEY, CDR2 SMNVEV, per germline (reference sequence). Trimming stripped 5 bases from V and 7 bases from J, with 18 bases between. This chain's CDR3 is CASSLSPPPGNSPLHF. CDR3 DNA sequence: TGTGCCAGCAGTCTAAGCCCCCCCCCAGGGAATTCACCCCTCCACTTT.

The rearrangement joins TRBV7-2 to TRBJ2-1; 8 bases line up with TRBD1. The CDR3 length is 14 residues. Per the germline V gene, CDR1 is SGHTA and CDR2 is FQGNSA. With 6 bases clipped from V and 7 bases from J, the junction kept 8 bases outside the gene matches. CDR3 protein: CASSGQGIRNEQFF. CDR3 DNA: TGTGCCAGCAGTGGACAGGGAATAAGGAATGAGCAGTTCTTC. Drawing the rest from reference TRBV7-2 and TRBJ2-1, the complete variable domain is GAGVSQSPSNKVTEKGKDVELRCDPISGHTALYWYRQSLGQGLEFLIYFQGNSAPDKSGLPSDRFSAERTGGSVSTLTIQRTQQEDSAVYLCASSGQGIRNEQFFGPGTRLTVL.